The following is a TCR beta chain sequence with its context. In germline, CDR1 is MDHEN, CDR2 SYDVKM. The CDR3 is 14 residues long. V was trimmed by 5 bases and J by 0 bases, leaving 9 bases between them. The PCR contained 60 Vbeta and 13 Jbeta primers. Assay used: immunoSEQ multiplex PCR; TCRdb lists only in-frame clones, some missing. The profile covers about 140,000 clones, with 79% appearing a single time and approximately 3% taken by the ten largest. This sample was included in a study of cytomegalovirus exposure and HLA in healthy donors. V usage is TRBV28 and J usage is TRBJ2-3; no firm D call. The clonotype comes from a female donor in good health and CMV-seronegative. The sequenced material came from PBMCs. CDR3 sequence: CASSPYSSTDTQYF. CDR3 sequence (DNA): TGTGCCAGCAGTCCGTATTCTAGCACAGATACGCAGTATTTT.